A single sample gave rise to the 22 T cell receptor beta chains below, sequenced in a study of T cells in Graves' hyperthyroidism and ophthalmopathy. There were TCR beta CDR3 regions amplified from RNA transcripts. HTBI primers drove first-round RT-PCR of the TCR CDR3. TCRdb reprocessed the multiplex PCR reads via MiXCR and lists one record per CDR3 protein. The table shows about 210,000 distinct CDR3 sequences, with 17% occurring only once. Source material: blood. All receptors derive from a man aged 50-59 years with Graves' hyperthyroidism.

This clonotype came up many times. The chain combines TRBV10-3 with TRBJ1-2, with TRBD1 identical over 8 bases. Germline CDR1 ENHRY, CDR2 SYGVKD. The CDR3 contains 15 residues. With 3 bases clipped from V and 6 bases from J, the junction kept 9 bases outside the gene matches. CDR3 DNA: TGTGCCATCAGTGATAATAGACAGGGGTTGGATGGCTACACCTTC. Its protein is CAISDNRQGLDGYTF.

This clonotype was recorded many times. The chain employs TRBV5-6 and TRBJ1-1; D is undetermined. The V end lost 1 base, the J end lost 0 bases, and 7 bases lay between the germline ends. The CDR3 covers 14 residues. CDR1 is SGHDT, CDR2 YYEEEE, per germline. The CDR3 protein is CASSLYHMNTEAFF. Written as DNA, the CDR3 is TGTGCCAGCAGCTTGTACCATATGAACACTGAAGCTTTCTTT.

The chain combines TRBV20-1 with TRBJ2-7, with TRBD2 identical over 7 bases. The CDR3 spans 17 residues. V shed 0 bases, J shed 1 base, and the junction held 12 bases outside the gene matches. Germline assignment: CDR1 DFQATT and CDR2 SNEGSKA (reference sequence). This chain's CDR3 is CSARDLGGLVPSYEQYF. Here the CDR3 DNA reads TGCAGTGCTAGAGATCTCGGCGGACTAGTGCCTTCCTACGAGCAGTACTTC.

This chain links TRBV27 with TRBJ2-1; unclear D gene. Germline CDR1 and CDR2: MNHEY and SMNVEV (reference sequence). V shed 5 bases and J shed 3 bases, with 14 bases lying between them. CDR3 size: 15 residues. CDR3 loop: CASSLGPAGYNEQFF. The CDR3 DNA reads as TGTGCCAGCAGTCTGGGCCCCGCAGGCTACAATGAGCAGTTCTTC.

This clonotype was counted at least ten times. CDR3 sequence: CATSSEGLAVHEQFF. For the CDR3, the DNA is TGTGCCACCAGCAGTGAGGGACTAGCGGTCCATGAGCAGTTCTTC. The chain links TRBV15 to TRBJ2-1; 11 positions match TRBD2. The CDR3 covers 15 residues. V dropped 3 bases and J dropped 8; count of bases not matched to a gene: 6. Germline values: CDR1 LNHNV, CDR2 YYDKDF (reference sequence). Variable domain in full (rest from reference TRBV15 and TRBJ2-1): DAMVIQNPRYQVTQFGKPVTLSCSQTLNHNVMYWYQQKSSQAPKLLFHYYDKDFNNEADTPDNFQSRRPNTSFCFLDIRSPGLGDTAMYLCATSSEGLAVHEQFFGPGTRLTVL.

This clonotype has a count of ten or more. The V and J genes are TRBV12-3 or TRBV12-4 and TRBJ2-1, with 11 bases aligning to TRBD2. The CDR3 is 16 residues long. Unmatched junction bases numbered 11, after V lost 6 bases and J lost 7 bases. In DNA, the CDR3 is TGTGCCAGCAGCCGACTAGCGGGAAAGGATGGGAATGAGCAGTTCTTC. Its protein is CASSRLAGKDGNEQFF.

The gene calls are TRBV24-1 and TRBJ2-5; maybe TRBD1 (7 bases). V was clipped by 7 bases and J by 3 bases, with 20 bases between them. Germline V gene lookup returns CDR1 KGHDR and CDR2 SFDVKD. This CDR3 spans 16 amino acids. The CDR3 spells CATSRPGEGAKETQYF. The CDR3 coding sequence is TGTGCCACCAGCCGTCCGGGAGAGGGGGCGAAAGAGACCCAGTACTTC.

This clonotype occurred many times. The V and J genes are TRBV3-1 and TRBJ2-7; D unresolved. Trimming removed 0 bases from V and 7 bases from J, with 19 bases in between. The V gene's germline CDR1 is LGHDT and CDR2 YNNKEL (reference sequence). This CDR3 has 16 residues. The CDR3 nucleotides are TGTGCCAGCAGCCAAGACGGTCAGGACCCGGTGGGTGAGCAGTACTTC. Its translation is CASSQDGQDPVGEQYF.

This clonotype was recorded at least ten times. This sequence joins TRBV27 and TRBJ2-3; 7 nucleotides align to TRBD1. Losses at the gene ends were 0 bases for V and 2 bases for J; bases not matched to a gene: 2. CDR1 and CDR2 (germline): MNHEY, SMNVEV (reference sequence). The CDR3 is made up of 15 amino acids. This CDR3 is CASSLSGTDTDTQYF. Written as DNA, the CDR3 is TGTGCCAGCAGTTTATCGGGGACAGACACAGATACGCAGTATTTT.

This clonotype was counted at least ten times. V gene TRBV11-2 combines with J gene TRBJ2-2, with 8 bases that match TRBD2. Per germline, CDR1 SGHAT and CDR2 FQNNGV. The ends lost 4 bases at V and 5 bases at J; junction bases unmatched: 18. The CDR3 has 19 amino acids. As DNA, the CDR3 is TGTGCCAGCAGCTACCAGCGGGAGTTCAATCCGCTACGGACCGGGGAGCTGTTTTTT. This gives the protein CASSYQREFNPLRTGELFF.

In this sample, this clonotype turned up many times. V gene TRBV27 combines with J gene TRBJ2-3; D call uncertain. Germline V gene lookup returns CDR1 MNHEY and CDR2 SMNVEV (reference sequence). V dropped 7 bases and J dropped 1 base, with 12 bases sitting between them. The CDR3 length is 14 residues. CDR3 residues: CASMAYAGTDTQYF. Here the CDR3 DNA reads TGTGCCAGCATGGCGTACGCTGGCACAGATACGCAGTATTTT.

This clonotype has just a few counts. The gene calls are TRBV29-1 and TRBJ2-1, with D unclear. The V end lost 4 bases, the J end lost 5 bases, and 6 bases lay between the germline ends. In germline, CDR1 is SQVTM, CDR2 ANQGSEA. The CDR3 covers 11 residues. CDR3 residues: CSVGRDNEQFF. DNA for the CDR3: TGCAGCGTTGGCAGAGACAATGAGCAGTTCTTC.

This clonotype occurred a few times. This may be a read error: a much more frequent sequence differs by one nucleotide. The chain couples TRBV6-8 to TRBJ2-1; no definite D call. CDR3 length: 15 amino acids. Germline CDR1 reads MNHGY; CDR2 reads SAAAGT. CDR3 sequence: CAGSYLEPSYNEQFF. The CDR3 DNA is TGTGCCGGCAGTTACCTGGAGCCGTCCTACAATGAGCAGTTCTTC.

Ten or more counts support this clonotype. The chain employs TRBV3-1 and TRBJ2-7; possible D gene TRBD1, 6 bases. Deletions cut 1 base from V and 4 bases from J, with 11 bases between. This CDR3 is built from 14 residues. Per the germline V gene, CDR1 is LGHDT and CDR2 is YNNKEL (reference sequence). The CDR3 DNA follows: TGTGCCAGCAGCCAAGGGACAGCTCAATACGAGCAGTACTTC. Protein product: CASSQGTAQYEQYF.

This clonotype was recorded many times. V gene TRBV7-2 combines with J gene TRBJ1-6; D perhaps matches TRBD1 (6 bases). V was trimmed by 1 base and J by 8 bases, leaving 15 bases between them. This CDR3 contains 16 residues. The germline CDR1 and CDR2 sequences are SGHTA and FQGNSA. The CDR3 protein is CASSLDRAGPDSPLHF. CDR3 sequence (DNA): TGTGCCAGCAGCTTAGACAGGGCCGGACCGGATTCACCCCTCCACTTT.

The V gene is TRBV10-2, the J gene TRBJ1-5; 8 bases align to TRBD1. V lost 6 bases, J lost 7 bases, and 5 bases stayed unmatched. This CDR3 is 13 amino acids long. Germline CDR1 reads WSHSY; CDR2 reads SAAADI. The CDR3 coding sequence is TGCGCCAGCAGAAACAGGGGGGAGCAGCCCCAGCATTTT. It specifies CASRNRGEQPQHF.

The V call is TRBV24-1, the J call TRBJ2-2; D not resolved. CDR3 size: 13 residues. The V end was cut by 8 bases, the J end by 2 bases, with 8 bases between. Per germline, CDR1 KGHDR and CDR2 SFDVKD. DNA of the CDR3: TGTGCCACCAAGGGTCTTAACACCGGGGAGCTGTTTTTT. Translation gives CATKGLNTGELFF.

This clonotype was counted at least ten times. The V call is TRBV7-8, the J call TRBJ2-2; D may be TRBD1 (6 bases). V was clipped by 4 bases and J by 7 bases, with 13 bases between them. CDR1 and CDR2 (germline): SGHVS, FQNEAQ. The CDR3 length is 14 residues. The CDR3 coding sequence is TGTGCCAGCAGCTGGGGGCAGCAGGTCGGGGAGCTGTTTTTT. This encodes CASSWGQQVGELFF. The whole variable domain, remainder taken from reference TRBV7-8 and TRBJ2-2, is GAGVSQSPRYKVAKRGQDVALRCDPISGHVSLFWYQQALGQGPEFLTYFQNEAQLDKSGLPSDRFFAERPEGSVSTLKIQRTQQEDSAVYLCASSWGQQVGELFFGEGSRLTVL.

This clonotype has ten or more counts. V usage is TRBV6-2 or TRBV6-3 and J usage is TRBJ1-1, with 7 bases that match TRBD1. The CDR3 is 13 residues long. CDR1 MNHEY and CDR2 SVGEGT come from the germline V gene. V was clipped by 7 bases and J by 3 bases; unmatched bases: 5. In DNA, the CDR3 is TGTGCCAGCATAGGGGGCAGGCACACTGAAGCTTTCTTT. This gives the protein CASIGGRHTEAFF.

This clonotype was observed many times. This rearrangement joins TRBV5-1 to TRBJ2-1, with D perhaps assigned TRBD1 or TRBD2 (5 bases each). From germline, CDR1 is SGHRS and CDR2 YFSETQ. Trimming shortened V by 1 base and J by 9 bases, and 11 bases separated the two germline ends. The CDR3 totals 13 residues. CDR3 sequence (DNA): TGCGCCAGCAGCTTGAGGGGAGCGGTTGAGCAGTTCTTC. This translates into CASSLRGAVEQFF.

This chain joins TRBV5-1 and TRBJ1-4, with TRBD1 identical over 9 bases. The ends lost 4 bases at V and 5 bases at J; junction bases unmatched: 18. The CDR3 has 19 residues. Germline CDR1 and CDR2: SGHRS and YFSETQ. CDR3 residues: CASSHKIIQGADPNEKLFF. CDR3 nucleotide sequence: TGCGCCAGCAGCCATAAAATCATACAGGGGGCGGACCCAAATGAAAAACTGTTTTTT.

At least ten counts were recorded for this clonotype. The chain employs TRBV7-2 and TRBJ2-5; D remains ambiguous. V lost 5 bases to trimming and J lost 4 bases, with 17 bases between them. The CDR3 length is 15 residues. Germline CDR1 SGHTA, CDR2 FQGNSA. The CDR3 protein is CASSVDTGSGETQYF. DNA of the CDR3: TGTGCCAGCAGCGTAGATACCGGGTCCGGAGAGACCCAGTACTTC.